The 21 T cell receptor beta chains below come from one sample, sequenced in a study of OX40 agonist ivuxolimab in advanced cancers. Some clones are missing from TCRdb's copy, which holds only in-frame ones; the method was immunoSEQ multiplex PCR. The sample carries approximately 68,000 clones, around 80% recorded once. This specimen was CD4+ or CD8+ T cells sorted from blood, taken in a trial of the OX40 agonist ivuxolimab. These receptors all stem from an adult with an advanced solid tumor such as melanoma, head and neck, liver or kidney cancer.

This chain joins TRBV2 and TRBJ2-1; D remains unclear. V lost 1 base and J 7 bases, leaving 8 bases between the germline ends. This CDR3 has 13 residues. Germline values: CDR1 SNHLY, CDR2 FYNNEI. The CDR3 loop is CASSEGRINEQFF. DNA of the CDR3: TGTGCCAGCAGTGAAGGACGAATTAATGAGCAGTTCTTC.

The chain couples TRBV5-5 to TRBJ2-7; 10 nucleotides match TRBD2. The CDR3 has 19 amino acids. The V and J ends lost 4 bases and 1 base, in that order; junction bases with no gene match: 17. Germline CDR1 SGHKS, CDR2 YYEKEE (reference sequence). The chain's CDR3 is CASSPRGPRGTSASYEQYV. The CDR3 DNA follows: TGTGCCAGCAGCCCACGGGGACCGCGAGGGACTAGCGCTTCCTACGAGCAGTACGTC.

The J gene is TRBJ2-6, the V gene TRBV6-1; 8 nucleotides line up with TRBD1. This CDR3 comprises 18 residues. Trimming at V came to 4 bases and at J to 0 bases, leaving 8 bases not matched to a gene. Germline V gene lookup returns CDR1 MNHNS and CDR2 SASEGT. This CDR3 reads CASSAWGQVRSGANVLTF. CDR3 nucleotide sequence: TGTGCCAGCAGTGCGTGGGGACAGGTACGCTCTGGGGCCAACGTCCTGACTTTC.

The genes are TRBV5-6 and TRBJ2-1; 9 nucleotides match TRBD1. With 3 bases clipped from V and 8 bases from J, the junction kept 9 bases outside the gene matches. From germline, CDR1 is SGHDT and CDR2 YYEEEE. The CDR3 runs to 15 residues. CDR3 region: CASSSGQGMLDEQFF. The DNA for the CDR3 is TGTGCCAGCAGCTCAGGACAGGGGATGCTGGATGAGCAGTTCTTC.

V is TRBV2 and J is TRBJ1-1; the match to TRBD1 covers 9 bases. Unmatched junction bases numbered 9, after V lost 6 bases and J lost 4 bases. Germline CDR1 is SNHLY and CDR2 is FYNNEI. CDR3 length: 15 residues. In DNA, the CDR3 is TGTGCCAGCAGGACCCGGACAGGGGTGGGCACTGAAGCTTTCTTT. Protein product: CASRTRTGVGTEAFF.

The chain joins TRBV19 to TRBJ1-5; no clear D. V shed 3 bases and J shed 2 bases, with 11 bases lying between them. The germline gives CDR1 LNHDA, CDR2 SQIVND (reference sequence). CDR3 length equals 15 residues. The CDR3 nucleotides are TGTGCCAGTAGTATCCCACCGGTCGGCAATCAGCCCCAGCATTTT. This codes for CASSIPPVGNQPQHF.

A note on this clone: Other DNA sequences in this specimen translate into the identical CDR3. This chain joins TRBV30 and TRBJ1-1; tentative D call: TRBD1 (5 bases). V shed 2 bases and J shed 5 bases, with 6 bases lying between them. Per the germline V gene, CDR1 is GTSNPN and CDR2 is SVGIG (reference sequence). The CDR3 extends over 11 amino acids. As DNA, the CDR3 is TGTGCCTGGAGTCGGGGGACTGAAGCTTTCTTT. As protein: CAWSRGTEAFF.

This clone appeared once. The V gene is TRBV5-1, the J gene TRBJ2-3; no reliable D call. Trimming took off 3 bases at V and 4 bases at J, with 9 bases between the two ends. The germline CDR1 and CDR2 sequences are SGHRS and YFSETQ. The CDR3 sequence is 13 residues long. CDR3 sequence reads: CASSSNQADTQYF. The CDR3 DNA is TGCGCCAGCAGCTCGAACCAGGCAGATACGCAGTATTTT.

The J gene is TRBJ2-3, the V gene TRBV28; D is undetermined. Germline V gene sequence: CDR1 MDHEN, CDR2 SYDVKM. This CDR3 contains 13 residues. Trimming stripped 8 bases from V and 7 bases from J, with 16 bases between. The CDR3 reads CASGDPSPNTQYF. The DNA for the CDR3 is TGTGCCAGCGGGGATCCTTCCCCGAATACGCAGTATTTT.

The chain carries TRBV4-1 and TRBJ1-3, with 7 bases identical to TRBD1. This CDR3 is 15 amino acids long. Per the germline V gene, CDR1 is MGHRA and CDR2 is YSYEKL. The J segment lost 3 bases and the V segment lost 2 bases, leaving 4 bases of the junction unmatched. CDR3 in DNA: TGCGCCAGCAGCCAAACCGACAGGGTTGGAAACACCATATATTTT. It is translated as CASSQTDRVGNTIYF.

The chain recombines TRBV6-6 with TRBJ1-6; 11 bases line up with TRBD1. The CDR3 is 15 residues long. V dropped 5 bases and J dropped 8; count of bases not matched to a gene: 5. Germline V gene data show CDR1 as MNHNY and CDR2 as SVGAGI (reference sequence). The CDR3 reads CASSRDRGSDSPLHF. The CDR3, as DNA: TGTGCCAGCAGTCGGGACAGGGGGAGTGATTCACCCCTCCACTTT.

V and J are TRBV7-8 and TRBJ1-5; no clear D gene. The CDR3 sequence is 15 residues long. Trimming cost V 1 base and J 5 bases, with 12 bases left between them. The germline V gene encodes CDR1 SGHVS and CDR2 FQNEAQ. Written as DNA, the CDR3 is TGTGCCAGCAGCTTAGTCGAGTGGAACGATCAGCCCCAGCATTTT. Translating gives CASSLVEWNDQPQHF.

V usage is TRBV7-9 and J usage is TRBJ2-2, with D tentatively TRBD2 (5 bases). Between the trimmed V and J ends, which lost 4 bases and 4 bases, there was a span of 16 bases. Germline values: CDR1 SEHNR, CDR2 FQNEAQ (reference sequence). The CDR3 is 16 amino acids. For the CDR3, the DNA is TGTGCCAGCAGCTCCCCGAACGGGAAAGGCACCGGGGAGCTGTTTTTT. Translation gives CASSSPNGKGTGELFF.

This clone was recorded once. The rearrangement uses TRBV7-3 and TRBJ2-1, with 11 bases aligning to TRBD2. CDR3 length: 13 amino acids. Germline-derived CDR1 and CDR2 are SGHTA and FQGTGA. Trimming at V came to 8 bases and at J to 5 bases, leaving 2 bases not matched to a gene. CDR3: CASGTSGNNEQFF. As DNA, the CDR3 is TGTGCCAGCGGGACTAGCGGTAACAATGAGCAGTTCTTC.

This clone was seen more than once but under ten times. The chain couples TRBV7-9 to TRBJ1-1; perhaps TRBD1 as D (5 bases). The V gene lost 5 bases and the J gene lost 4 bases, with 14 bases spanning the gap. Germline CDR1 SEHNR, CDR2 FQNEAQ (reference sequence). The CDR3 runs 14 residues. CDR3 in amino acids: CASSLLSGSTEAFF. CDR3 DNA sequence: TGTGCCAGCAGCCTTCTGTCAGGGTCCACTGAAGCTTTCTTT.

This chain joins TRBV10-3 and TRBJ2-1; 8 bases are shared with TRBD2. Germline values: CDR1 ENHRY, CDR2 SYGVKD. V was pared by 8 bases and J by 8 bases, with 14 bases of the junction left unmatched. CDR3 length: 15 residues. The CDR3 coding sequence is TGTGCCATCGGCGATGGGACTAGGGCGGGGGATGAGCAGTTCTTC. Protein: CAIGDGTRAGDEQFF.

V and J are TRBV11-1 and TRBJ2-2; 8 nucleotides align to TRBD1. The CDR3 sequence is 15 residues long. Germline values: CDR1 SGHAT, CDR2 FQDESV (reference sequence). V was clipped by 5 bases and J by 4 bases; unmatched bases: 6. In DNA form, the CDR3 reads TGTGCCAGCAGCAGGACAGGGCTGGGCACCGGGGAGCTGTTTTTT. This translates into CASSRTGLGTGELFF. The whole variable domain, filled in from reference TRBV11-1 and TRBJ2-2, reads EAEVAQSPRYKITEKSQAVAFWCDPISGHATLYWYRQILGQGPELLVQFQDESVVDDSQLPKDRFSAERLKGVDSTLKIQPAELGDSAMYLCASSRTGLGTGELFFGEGSRLTVL.

The chain joins TRBV29-1 to TRBJ1-2; 10 bases line up with TRBD1. Trimming cost V 5 bases and J 5 bases; bases outside gene matches: 5. This CDR3 is 13 amino acids long. The germline gives CDR1 SQVTM, CDR2 ANQGSEA. The CDR3 DNA is TGCAGCGTTCGGGACAGGGGCAGGTATGGCTACACCTTC. It is translated as CSVRDRGRYGYTF.

V and J are TRBV4-3 and TRBJ1-4, with TRBD1 matching over 8 bases. The V gene end was trimmed by 4 bases and the J gene end by 6 bases; junction bases not matched to a gene: 4. Germline V lookup: CDR1 LGHNA, CDR2 YSLEER. The CDR3 runs 14 residues. The CDR3 loop reads CASSRRGQDEKLFF. In nucleotides, the CDR3 is TGCGCCAGCAGCCGGAGGGGACAGGATGAAAAACTGTTTTTT.

V usage is TRBV6-5 and J usage is TRBJ2-7; D might be TRBD1 or TRBD2, each matching 6 bases. V lost 0 bases, J lost 7 bases, and 10 bases lay in between. This CDR3 has 13 amino acids. Germline CDR1 reads MNHEY; CDR2 reads SVGAGI. As DNA, the CDR3 is TGTGCCAGCAGTTACTCGGCGGGGACAGAGCAGTACGTC. Translating it yields CASSYSAGTEQYV.

The V call is TRBV15, the J call TRBJ2-5; no clear D gene. There are 13 residues in the CDR3. The germline V gene encodes CDR1 LNHNV and CDR2 YYDKDF (reference sequence). The V gene lost 1 base and the J gene lost 2 bases, with 5 bases spanning the gap. As DNA, the CDR3 is TGTGCCACCAGCAGAGGGCGGCAAGAGACCCAGTACTTC. Translation gives CATSRGRQETQYF.